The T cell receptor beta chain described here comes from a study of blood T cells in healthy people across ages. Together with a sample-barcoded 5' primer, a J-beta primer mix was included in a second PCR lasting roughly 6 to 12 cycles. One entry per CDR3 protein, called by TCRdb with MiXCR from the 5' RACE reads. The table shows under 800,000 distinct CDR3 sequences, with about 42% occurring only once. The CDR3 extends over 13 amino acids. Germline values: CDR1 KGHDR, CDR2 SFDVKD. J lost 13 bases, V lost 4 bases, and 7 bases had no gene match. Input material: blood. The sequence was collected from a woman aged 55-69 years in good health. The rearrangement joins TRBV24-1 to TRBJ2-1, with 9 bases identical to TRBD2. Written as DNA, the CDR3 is TGTGCCACCAGTGAAAATAGCGGGAGTGTCCAGTTCTTC. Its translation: CATSENSGSVQFF.